The T cell receptor beta chain under discussion was sequenced for a study of immune heterogeneity within non-small cell lung tumors. Across the study: Histologically, 4 tumors were squamous cell carcinomas and approximately eleven were non-squamous carcinomas. The remaining 1 tumor was not otherwise specified.

In a multiplex PCR, 32 V and 13 J primers amplified TCR beta CDR3. TCRdb recomputed calls from the multiplex PCR reads with MiXCR, one row per CDR3 protein. This sample has thousands of distinct CDR3 sequences, with about 26% found just once. Notes on this clonotype: The antigen is not known. This may stem from a read error, because a much larger clone lies one nucleotide away.

Template input was genomic DNA from bulk tumor (about 640 ng per sample). In surgery, several biopsies were collected from each primary tumor at widely spaced sites. Enrolled patients presented with newly diagnosed, previously untreated non-small cell lung cancer and underwent curative surgery. This CDR3 is built from 17 residues. From germline, CDR1 is MNHNS and CDR2 SASEGT. V lost 5 bases to trimming and J lost 0 bases; unmatched junction nucleotides: 7. Study outcomes and limitations: Comparison across individual patients showed largely distinct high-frequency T-cell receptor beta clonotypes. Tumor sites in a patient shared identical dominant CDR3 beta clonotypes and also carried site-unique high-frequency clones. Local tumor mutational burden and local T-cell repertoire clonality showed a moderate significant correlation, R 0.3 to 0.4.

This chain uses TRBV6-1 with TRBJ1-6; 7 bases are a match to TRBD1. The TCR was taken from a woman between 55 and 75 years old with non-small cell lung cancer. The specimen sequenced was lung tumor tissue. CDR3 coding DNA: TGTGCCAGCAGTCCCCAGGGGGGAGACTCCTATAATTCACCCCTCCACTTT. This translates into CASSPQGGDSYNSPLHF.